A selection of T cell receptor beta chains follows, all from one sample in a study of T-cell reconstitution after alpha-beta-depleted transplantation in children. A single record per CDR3 protein comes from TCRdb applying MiXCR to the PCR reads. The sample has 500,000 or so distinct CDR3 sequences; approximately 30% are singletons. The material was PBMCs from the stem cell graft donor, obtained from the stem cell graft. The source is a human donor who donated a stem cell graft to a child with aplastic anemia. The CDR3 runs from the conserved cysteine through the conserved F or W.

cdr3_length | v_call | cdr3_aa
14 | TRBV19 | CASSIDRLRTEQFF
16 | TRBV5-1 | CASSALPGQGTDTQYF
16 | TRBV12-3/TRBV12-4 | CASSSRDRGGPRPQHF
16 | TRBV3-1 | CASSQAASGSTDTQYF
14 | TRBV12-3/TRBV12-4 | CASWTPGANYGYTF
14 | TRBV5-5 | CASSKTTTNEKLFF
17 | TRBV7-2 | CASSLRTGGSYNSPLHF
14 | TRBV7-6 | CASSLATVVETQYF
13 | TRBV10-3 | CAISESGGTEAFF
15 | TRBV12-3/TRBV12-4 | CASRDRQITGNTIYF
16 | TRBV20-1 | CSGREIPAGEAYEQFF
14 | TRBV5-1 | CASSVTGQTYGYTF
14 | TRBV29-1 | CSVGGTPGSYEQYF
14 | TRBV10-3 | CAISEMSETYEQYF
15 | TRBV25-1 | CASSFSGTGWYEQYF
12 | TRBV7-9 | CASSFVEEEKFF
15 | TRBV20-1 | CSARESRSTADTQYF
15 | TRBV20-1 | CSALTLTGNNQPQHF
14 | TRBV20-1 | CSARDSGSTDTQYF
14 | TRBV9 | CASTGRGNTGELFF
13 | TRBV29-1 | CSVSGSPHNEQFF
13 | TRBV7-2 | CASSADREQPQHF
13 | TRBV6-2/TRBV6-3 | CASRDRRTDTQYF
20 | TRBV12-5 | CACSLLRGGTSGRTYNEQFF